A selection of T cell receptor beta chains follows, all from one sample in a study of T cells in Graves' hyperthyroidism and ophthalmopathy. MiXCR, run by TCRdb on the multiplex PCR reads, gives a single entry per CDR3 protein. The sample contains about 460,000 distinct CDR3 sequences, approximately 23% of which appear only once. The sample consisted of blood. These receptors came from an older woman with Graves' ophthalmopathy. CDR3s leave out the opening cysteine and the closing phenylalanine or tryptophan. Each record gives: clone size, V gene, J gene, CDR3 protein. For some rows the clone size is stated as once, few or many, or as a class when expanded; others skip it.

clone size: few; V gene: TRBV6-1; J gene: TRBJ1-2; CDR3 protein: ASRRGRLYGYT
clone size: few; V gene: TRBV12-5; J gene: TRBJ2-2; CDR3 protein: ASGLGQATSVTNTGELF
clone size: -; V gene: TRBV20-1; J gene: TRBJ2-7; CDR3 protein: SPQPGLAGYEQY
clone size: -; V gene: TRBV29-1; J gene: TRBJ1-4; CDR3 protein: SVPGGQGFEKLF
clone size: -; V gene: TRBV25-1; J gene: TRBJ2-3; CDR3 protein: ASRGLDSTDTQY
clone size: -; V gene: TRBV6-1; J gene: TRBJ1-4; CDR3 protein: ASSQGPNEKLF
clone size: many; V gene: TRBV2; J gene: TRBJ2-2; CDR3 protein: ASSEGGSFTGELF
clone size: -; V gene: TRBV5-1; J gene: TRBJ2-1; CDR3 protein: ASPLRESNNEQF
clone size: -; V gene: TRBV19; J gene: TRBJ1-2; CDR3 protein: ASSILTGVGNYGYT
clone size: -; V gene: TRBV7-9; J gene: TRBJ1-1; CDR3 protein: ASSPADTEAF
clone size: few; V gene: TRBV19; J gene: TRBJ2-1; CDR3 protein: DRHPYNEQF